The T cell receptor (beta chain) described here comes from a study of blood T cell repertoires in COVID-19. About the research overall: From the United States, Italy and Spain came samples of acute and convalescent COVID-19. Sample material is recorded as cDNA or gDNA derived from T cells, B-cell-depleted T cells, or PBMCs.

This CDR3 region has 15 residues. Deletions cut 2 bases from V and 5 bases from J, with 15 bases between. The germline gives CDR1 WNHNN, CDR2 SYGVQD (reference sequence). The age range of participants was 18 to 89 years, with residence in about two dozen US areas. Participants were placed into cohorts based on the clinical history they reported. The protocol was immunoSEQ multiplex PCR, while the TCRdb copy is restricted to in-frame clones and leaves out a portion. This sample has about 140,000 clones; roughly 83% occur once, and the top ten carry 5.5%. This clonotype was obtained from a man aged 35 to 55 with acute COVID-19. Sample: PBMCs or T cells enriched from blood (not recorded which). The V and J genes are TRBV10-1 and TRBJ1-1; possibly TRBD1 for D (6 bases). Here the CDR3 reads CASSEARGGGTEAFF. The CDR3 DNA follows: TGCGCCAGCAGTGAGGCCAGAGGGGGGGGAACTGAAGCTTTCTTT.